The 29 T cell receptor beta chains reported below all come from one sample, sequenced in a study of neurological immune-mediated disorders. TCRdb re-analysed the 5' RACE reads in MiXCR, keeping a single row per CDR3 protein. Of about 79,000 distinct CDR3 sequences in the sample, roughly 15% were seen once. The sample consisted of PBMCs. The receptors come from a woman aged 50 to 60 in good health.

The genes are TRBV10-3 and TRBJ1-2; 7 positions match TRBD1. Germline values: CDR1 ENHRY, CDR2 SYGVKD. There are 16 residues in the CDR3. V lost 2 bases to trimming and J lost 0 bases; unmatched junction nucleotides: 6. CDR3 bases: TGTGCCATCAGTGAGCAGGGGGGACTTGCTAACTATGGCTACACCTTC. It translates to CAISEQGGLANYGYTF.

This clonotype came up many times. The genes are TRBV20-1 and TRBJ2-1; TRBD2 might be the D (6 bases). The CDR3 is 15 residues long. Germline V CDR1 and CDR2: DFQATT, SNEGSKA (reference sequence). V lost 1 base, J lost 3 bases, and 13 bases lay in between. The CDR3: CSARGGTTLYNEQFF. The DNA for the CDR3 is TGCAGTGCTAGAGGCGGGACCACTCTCTACAATGAGCAGTTCTTC.

This sequence joins TRBV18 and TRBJ2-3; D uncertain. This CDR3 has 15 amino acids. The V gene's germline CDR1 is KGHSH and CDR2 LQKENI. V lost 6 bases to trimming and J lost 1 base, with 14 bases between them. The DNA for the CDR3 is TGTGCCAGCTCCTTCTATGGTGGAGGCACAGATACGCAGTATTTT. Its protein is CASSFYGGGTDTQYF.

This clonotype has ten or more counts. The J gene is TRBJ2-1, the V gene TRBV5-1, with D possibly TRBD2 on 6 matching bases. V was trimmed by 0 bases and J by 5 bases, leaving 12 bases between them. In germline, CDR1 is SGHRS, CDR2 YFSETQ. This CDR3 has 15 residues. The CDR3 reads CASSLVRTTHNEQFF. The CDR3 DNA follows: TGCGCCAGCAGCTTGGTCCGGACTACACACAATGAGCAGTTCTTC.

This clonotype was detected ten times or more. V is TRBV6-2 or TRBV6-3 and J is TRBJ2-3; 8 bases map to TRBD1. The CDR3 spans 21 residues. Germline CDR1 and CDR2: MNHEY and SVGEGT. Losses at the gene ends were 2 bases for V and 0 bases for J; bases not matched to a gene: 19. As DNA, the CDR3 is TGTGCCAGCAGTTACCCATTCTTTAGTCTGGACAGGGTGAGAAGCACAGATACGCAGTATTTT. Translated, it gives CASSYPFFSLDRVRSTDTQYF.

The genes are TRBV3-1 and TRBJ2-5; no definite D call. The V and J ends lost 7 bases and 5 bases respectively, with 14 bases between them. Germline V lookup: CDR1 LGHDT, CDR2 YNNKEL (reference sequence). The CDR3 length is 13 residues. CDR3 loop: CASKSWGGETQYF. CDR3 in DNA: TGTGCCAGCAAAAGTTGGGGTGGGGAGACCCAGTACTTC.

In its sample, this clonotype was seen a few times. The chain joins TRBV20-1 to TRBJ1-2, with 8 nucleotides matching TRBD1. The CDR3 totals 14 residues. Germline V gene lookup returns CDR1 DFQATT and CDR2 SNEGSKA (reference sequence). The V and J ends lost 3 bases and 4 bases, in that order; junction bases with no gene match: 7. CDR3 coding DNA: TGCAGTGCTAGGCTCAGGGGGCCTACCTATGGCTACACCTTC. Protein sequence: CSARLRGPTYGYTF.

This clonotype was seen many times. The V gene is TRBV5-1, the J gene TRBJ2-1; possible D gene TRBD2, 7 bases. The CDR3 covers 16 residues. The germline V gene encodes CDR1 SGHRS and CDR2 YFSETQ. Trimming removed 4 bases from V and 9 bases from J, with 23 bases in between. CDR3: CASSPYGRGGMGEQFF. The CDR3 nucleotides are TGCGCCAGCAGCCCTTATGGGAGGGGGGGCATGGGTGAGCAGTTCTTC.

This clonotype has ten or more counts. V is TRBV2 and J is TRBJ2-2, with D perhaps matching TRBD1 (5 bases). With 1 base removed from V and 5 bases from J, the gap between germline ends came to 11 bases. Germline V gene data show CDR1 as SNHLY and CDR2 as FYNNEI. The CDR3 has 15 amino acids. CDR3 residues: CASSEDLDKTGELFF. CDR3 sequence (DNA): TGTGCCAGCAGTGAAGATTTGGACAAAACCGGGGAGCTGTTTTTT.

Of note for this clonotype: Germline is not matched at one junction end, which may reflect a read error. V gene TRBV7-2 combines with J gene TRBJ2-1, with TRBD2 matching over 8 bases. Germline loops: CDR1 SGHTA, CDR2 FQGNSA. This CDR3 has 15 residues. The CDR3 region is CANSLSGGSYNEQFF. CDR3 bases: TGTGCCAACAGCTTGAGCGGGGGCTCCTACAATGAGCAGTTCTTC.

This clonotype was recorded only once. A much larger clone sits a single nucleotide away, making a read error possible. This chain uses TRBV28 with TRBJ2-4; 8 bases line up with TRBD2. There are 15 residues in the CDR3. The J segment lost 2 bases and the V segment lost 8 bases, leaving 8 bases of the junction unmatched. Germline CDR1 and CDR2: MDHEN and SYDVKM. CDR3 region: CASGEAGVTKNIQYF. The CDR3 nucleotides are TGTGCCAGCGGAGAAGCGGGAGTAACCAAAAACATTCAGTACTTC.

This clonotype occurred many times. V and J are TRBV5-1 and TRBJ2-1; TRBD2 matches at 8 bases. Germline CDR1 is SGHRS and CDR2 is YFSETQ. V lost 1 base and J lost 7; bases outside the gene matches: 4. The CDR3 length is 14 residues. CDR3 loop: CASSLLAGSNEQFF. The CDR3, as DNA: TGCGCCAGCAGCTTGCTAGCGGGTTCAAATGAGCAGTTCTTC.

The V gene is TRBV20-1, the J gene TRBJ1-1; no clear D gene. The CDR3 extends over 12 amino acids. Trimming took off 2 bases at V and 5 bases at J, with 9 bases between the two ends. Looked up from germline, CDR1 is DFQATT and CDR2 is SNEGSKA (reference sequence). The CDR3 coding sequence is TGCAGTGCTAGAAGAGCGGGGACTGAAGCTTTCTTT. Translating it yields CSARRAGTEAFF.

This clonotype was picked up many times. V and J are TRBV29-1 and TRBJ2-7; D uncertain. V lost 5 bases to trimming and J lost 2 bases, with 10 bases between them. Germline CDR1 SQVTM, CDR2 ANQGSEA. CDR3 length: 12 amino acids. In DNA, the CDR3 is TGCAGCGTTTCTGGCGGAACCTACGAGCAGTACTTC. Translated, it gives CSVSGGTYEQYF.

The chain is built from TRBV12-3 or TRBV12-4 and TRBJ1-1; 7 bases are a match to TRBD1. J gave up 12 bases and V 7 bases, and 11 bases lay outside the gene matches. The CDR3 consists of 12 residues. The CDR3 DNA reads as TGTGCCAGCAACCTTCAACAGGGGTTGTCTTTCTTT. Protein product: CASNLQQGLSFF.

This clonotype has at least ten counts. The CDR3, as DNA: TGTGCCAGCAGTCGCAGCGGTCCTAGCACAGATACGCAGTATTTT. It is translated as CASSRSGPSTDTQYF. The chain uses TRBV11-1 and TRBJ2-3; D is perhaps TRBD2 (5 bases). V was cut by 6 bases and J by 0 bases, with 13 bases left in between. Germline assignment: CDR1 SGHAT and CDR2 FQDESV (reference sequence). This CDR3 has 15 amino acids.

This clonotype was recorded many times. This chain joins TRBV5-1 and TRBJ2-5; D unresolved. CDR1 SGHRS and CDR2 YFSETQ come from the germline V gene. Trimming took off 1 base at V and 2 bases at J, with 21 bases between the two ends. This CDR3 contains 18 residues. The CDR3 nucleotides are TGCGCCAGCAGCTTGAGGGCCAGACAAAGGAGTGGACAAGAGACCCAGTACTTC. It codes for CASSLRARQRSGQETQYF. Full variable domain (remainder filled in from reference TRBV5-1 and TRBJ2-5): KAGVTQTPRYLIKTRGQQVTLSCSPISGHRSVSWYQQTPGQGLQFLFEYFSETQRNKGNFPGRFSGRQFSNSRSEMNVSTLELGDSALYLCASSLRARQRSGQETQYFGPGTRLLVL.

About this clonotype itself: One end of the junction fails to match germline, which may point to a read error. The genes are TRBV24-1 and TRBJ1-1; D call uncertain. CDR3 length: 12 residues. Germline V gene sequence: CDR1 KGHDR, CDR2 SFDVKD. The CDR3 nucleotides read TGTGCCACCAGTGGCTGGGGAACTGAAGCTTTATTT. Amino acid sequence: CATSGWGTEALF.

In this sample, this clonotype turned up many times. The CDR3 nucleotides read TGCGCCAGCAGCAATGGAGAGACAGGAACAGATACGCAGTATTTT. Protein sequence: CASSNGETGTDTQYF. This rearrangement joins TRBV5-1 to TRBJ2-3; tentatively, D is TRBD1 (6 bases). Trimming removed 4 bases from V and 3 bases from J, with 15 bases in between. This CDR3 is built from 15 residues. CDR1 SGHRS and CDR2 YFSETQ come from the germline V gene. Supplemented by reference TRBV5-1 and TRBJ2-3, the full variable domain reads KAGVTQTPRYLIKTRGQQVTLSCSPISGHRSVSWYQQTPGQGLQFLFEYFSETQRNKGNFPGRFSGRQFSNSRSEMNVSTLELGDSALYLCASSNGETGTDTQYFGPGTRLTVL.

CDR3 amino acids: CASSLVGGGAITGELFF. DNA of the CDR3: TGTGCCAGCAGCTTAGTCGGGGGAGGTGCGATCACCGGGGAGCTGTTTTTT. The V gene is TRBV7-6, the J gene TRBJ2-2; maybe TRBD2 (6 bases). The germline gives CDR1 SGHVS, CDR2 FNYEAQ. Trimming left V 1 base short and J 4 bases short, with 16 bases between. CDR3 length: 17 amino acids.

The sample holds many counts of this clonotype. The V call is TRBV21-1, the J call TRBJ2-1; TRBD2, the table's D call, lacks a check against the DNA. TRBV21-1 is a pseudogene locus. The CDR3 runs 17 residues. This CDR3 is CASSKAPRRGGFYEQFF. CDR3 nucleotide sequence: TGTGCCAGCAGCAAAGCTCCCAGGCGGGGGGGCTTCTATGAGCAGTTCTTC.

Of note for this clonotype: The junction shows a germline mismatch at one end, possibly a read error. This rearrangement joins TRBV5-1 to TRBJ2-7, with a weak D call TRBD2 (5 bases). Germline assignment: CDR1 SGHRS and CDR2 YFSETQ. This CDR3 contains 13 residues. CDR3 DNA sequence: TGCGCCTGCAGCCCCGGGGTATCCTACGATCAGTACTTC. Translation: CACSPGVSYDQYF.

This clonotype was counted ten times or more. The rearrangement joins TRBV28 to TRBJ2-1, with 9 bases identical to TRBD2. The germline V gene encodes CDR1 MDHEN and CDR2 SYDVKM. The J segment lost 7 bases and the V segment lost 6 bases, leaving 7 bases of the junction unmatched. The CDR3 has 14 amino acids. CDR3 sequence (DNA): TGTGCCAGCAGCTCCGGGACTAGCTCAAATGAGCAGTTCTTC. Its protein product is CASSSGTSSNEQFF.

This clonotype came up many times. This chain connects TRBV20-1 to TRBJ1-5, with TRBD1 matching 10 bases. The CDR3 totals 14 residues. V lost 5 bases to trimming and J lost 6 bases; unmatched junction nucleotides: 7. Germline loops: CDR1 DFQATT, CDR2 SNEGSKA (reference sequence). The CDR3 spells CSARDRGFGQPQHF. The CDR3 DNA sequence: TGCAGTGCTCGGGACAGGGGTTTTGGTCAGCCCCAGCATTTT.

This clonotype appeared many times. The chain is built from TRBV7-9 and TRBJ2-1; D is undetermined. Germline CDR1 reads SEHNR; CDR2 reads FQNEAQ (reference sequence). The CDR3 has 16 residues. V was cut by 2 bases and J by 0 bases, with 11 bases left in between. The CDR3 region is CASSLMGPPSYNEQFF. For the CDR3, the DNA is TGTGCCAGCAGCTTAATGGGCCCCCCCTCCTACAATGAGCAGTTCTTC.

This clonotype was observed many times. This chain joins TRBV20-1 and TRBJ1-3; perhaps TRBD1 as D (5 bases). This CDR3 spans 14 amino acids. V was trimmed by 5 bases and J by 8 bases, leaving 19 bases between them. Germline V CDR1 and CDR2: DFQATT, SNEGSKA (reference sequence). Here the CDR3 DNA reads TGCAGTGCTGAAAAAATCGACAGCCGGGACACCATATATTTT. Amino acids: CSAEKIDSRDTIYF.

The table lists this clonotype with many counts. The chain carries TRBV5-1 and TRBJ1-4, with a possible D match to TRBD1 (6 bases). Trimming stripped 5 bases from V and 1 base from J, with 18 bases between. The germline CDR1 and CDR2 sequences are SGHRS and YFSETQ. This CDR3 region has 17 residues. The CDR3 sequence: CASRSFGWGRTNEKLFF. CDR3 DNA sequence: TGCGCCAGCAGAAGCTTCGGTTGGGGGCGAACTAATGAAAAACTGTTTTTT.

This clonotype was seen at least ten times. The V call is TRBV10-3, the J call TRBJ2-2, with TRBD2 identical over 14 bases. Trimming at V came to 10 bases and at J to 4 bases, leaving 11 bases not matched to a gene. Germline loops: CDR1 ENHRY, CDR2 SYGVKD. The CDR3 sequence is 17 residues long. As DNA, the CDR3 is TGTGCCACCCAAGGACTAGCGGGGGGCCGAAGCACCGGGGAGCTGTTTTTT. Its protein product is CATQGLAGGRSTGELFF.

This clonotype was observed many times. The genes are TRBV7-2 and TRBJ2-3, with no clear D. Germline V gives CDR1 SGHTA, CDR2 FQGNSA. The CDR3 runs 12 residues. V dropped 5 bases and J dropped 6 bases, with 9 bases sitting between them. The CDR3 nucleotides are TGTGCCAGCAGCCTGAGGCTGGATACGCAGTATTTT. Translation gives CASSLRLDTQYF. The whole variable domain, filled in from reference TRBV7-2 and TRBJ2-3, reads GAGVSQSPSNKVTEKGKDVELRCDPISGHTALYWYRQSLGQGLEFLIYFQGNSAPDKSGLPSDRFSAERTGGSVSTLTIQRTQQEDSAVYLCASSLRLDTQYFGPGTRLTVL.